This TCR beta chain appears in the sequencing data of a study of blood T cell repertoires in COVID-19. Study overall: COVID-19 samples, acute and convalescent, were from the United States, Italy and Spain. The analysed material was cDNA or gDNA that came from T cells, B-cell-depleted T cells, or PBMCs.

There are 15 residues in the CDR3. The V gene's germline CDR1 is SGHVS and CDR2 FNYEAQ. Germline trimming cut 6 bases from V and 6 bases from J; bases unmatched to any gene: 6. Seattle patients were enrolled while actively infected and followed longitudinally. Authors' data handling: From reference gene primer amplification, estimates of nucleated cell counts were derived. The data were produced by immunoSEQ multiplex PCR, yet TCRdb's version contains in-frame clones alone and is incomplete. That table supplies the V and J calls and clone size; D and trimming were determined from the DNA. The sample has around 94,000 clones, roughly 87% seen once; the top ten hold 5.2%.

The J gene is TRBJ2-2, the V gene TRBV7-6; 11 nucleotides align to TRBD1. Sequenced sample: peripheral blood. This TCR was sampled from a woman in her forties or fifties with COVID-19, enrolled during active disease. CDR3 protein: CASRQGQGVSGELFF. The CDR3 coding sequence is TGTGCCAGCAGGCAGGGACAGGGGGTCTCCGGGGAGCTGTTTTTT. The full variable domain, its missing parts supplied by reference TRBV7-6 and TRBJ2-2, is GAGVSQSPRYKVTKRGQDVALRCDPISGHVSLYWYRQALGQGPEFLTYFNYEAQQDKSGLPNDRFSAERPEGSISTLTIQRTEQRDSAMYRCASRQGQGVSGELFFGEGSRLTVL.